Following are 15 T cell receptor beta chains from one sample sequenced in a study of metastatic and nonmetastatic thyroid tumors. TCRdb re-clonotyped the PCR reads through MiXCR. The data hold 13,000 to 15,000 clones, with 20% to 30% observed a single time. Patients underwent thyroid surgery, and none had received any treatment before it. Sample: tumor tissue. The receptors stem from a female donor with papillary thyroid cancer or a benign thyroid nodule (not recorded which). Some clones in this sample may be carry-over from other donors' samples.

A few counts support this clone. The chain is built from TRBV6-2 or TRBV6-3 and TRBJ1-3; D is uncertain. The germline V and J ends were trimmed by 5 bases and 0 bases, with 17 bases remaining between them. The CDR3 is made up of 17 amino acids. Germline lookup yields CDR1 MNHEY and CDR2 SVGEGT. This chain's CDR3 is CASSGSLGSSSGNTIYF. The DNA of the CDR3 is TGTGCCAGCAGTGGGTCTTTAGGGAGTAGCTCTGGAAACACCATATATTTT.

Concerning this clone itself: Being one base from a much bigger clone, this may be a read error. V usage is TRBV6-5 and J usage is TRBJ2-6; D gene unclear. The CDR3 consists of 18 residues. The V gene lost 8 bases and the J gene lost 0 bases, with 20 bases spanning the gap. Germline-derived CDR1 and CDR2 are MNHEY and SVGAGI. The CDR3 nucleotides read TGTGCCAGCCGGAATGACATGGCCTACACCTCTGGGGCCAACGTCCTGACTTTC. As protein: CASRNDMAYTSGANVLTF.

Judged by abundance, this clone is medium-sized. The genes are TRBV20-1 and TRBJ1-1, with D tentatively TRBD1 (5 bases). CDR3 length: 13 amino acids. Germline-derived CDR1 and CDR2 are DFQATT and SNEGSKA (reference sequence). Trimming stripped 6 bases from V and 0 bases from J, with 11 bases between. The CDR3 DNA reads TGCAGTGCGGGGCTAAGCTTGAACACTGAAGCTTTCTTT. This gives the protein CSAGLSLNTEAFF.

This clone was detected once. The chain uses TRBV7-2 and TRBJ2-1; D gene ambiguous. Germline V gives CDR1 SGHTA, CDR2 FQGNSA. This CDR3 comprises 13 residues. The V and J ends lost 2 bases and 5 bases respectively, with 7 bases between them. In DNA form, the CDR3 reads TGTGCCAGCAGCTTACTACCCCACAATGAGCAGTTCTTC. Translation gives CASSLLPHNEQFF.

To note about this clone: Germline and junction disagree at one end, which may indicate a read error. The chain couples TRBV2 to TRBJ2-7; D might be TRBD1 or TRBD2, each matching 5 bases. There are 15 residues in the CDR3. In germline, CDR1 is SNHLY, CDR2 FYNNEI. CDR3 DNA sequence: TGCGCCAGCAGTTGGGACGCAGGGAGCTCCTACGAGCAGTACTTC. Translation gives CASSWDAGSSYEQYF.

The CDR3 coding sequence is TGTGCCAGCAGCTCTCCCAGACTCCTCTTAACCGGGGAGCTGTTTTTT. Residues: CASSSPRLLLTGELFF. This chain connects TRBV7-8 to TRBJ2-2; D not resolved. The CDR3 loop spans 16 amino acids. Looked up from germline, CDR1 is SGHVS and CDR2 is FQNEAQ. With 4 bases removed from V and 5 bases from J, the gap between germline ends came to 17 bases.

This clone was picked up many times. This chain links TRBV5-1 with TRBJ2-1; perhaps TRBD2 as D (5 bases). Germline V gene lookup returns CDR1 SGHRS and CDR2 YFSETQ. V lost 0 bases and J lost 8, with 12 bases in between. The CDR3 runs to 14 residues. CDR3 sequence: CASSLAPGIYEQFF. For the CDR3, the DNA is TGCGCCAGCAGCTTGGCCCCGGGGATATATGAGCAGTTCTTC.

By share, this clone counts as medium-sized. At one of its ends the junction is not consistent with the germline gene, which may arise from a read error. V gene TRBV12-3 or TRBV12-4 combines with J gene TRBJ2-1, with 16 bases aligning to TRBD2. CDR3 length equals 13 residues. DNA of the CDR3: TGTGCCAGCAGCGGGACTAGCGGGAGGGCCTTGGTCTTC. This gives the protein CASSGTSGRALVF.

This clone counts as large. J is TRBJ2-7 and V is TRBV6-1, with 8 nucleotides matching TRBD2. The germline CDR1 and CDR2 sequences are MNHNS and SASEGT. The V gene end was trimmed by 2 bases and the J gene end by 4 bases; junction bases not matched to a gene: 10. CDR3 length equals 16 residues. CDR3 sequence reads: CASSEYSGTGRYEQYF. The CDR3 region has the DNA TGTGCCAGCAGTGAATATAGCGGGACCGGAAGGTACGAGCAGTACTTC.

This clone was observed a single time. This chain connects TRBV5-1 to TRBJ2-7; TRBD2 might be the D (6 bases). The V end was cut by 0 bases, the J end by 2 bases, with 12 bases between. Germline CDR1 reads SGHRS; CDR2 reads YFSETQ. The CDR3 consists of 15 residues. The CDR3 sequence is CASSLVVGGAYEQYF. The CDR3 bases are TGCGCCAGCAGCTTGGTGGTGGGAGGTGCCTACGAGCAGTACTTC. Supplemented by reference TRBV5-1 and TRBJ2-7, the full variable domain reads KAGVTQTPRYLIKTRGQQVTLSCSPISGHRSVSWYQQTPGQGLQFLFEYFSETQRNKGNFPGRFSGRQFSNSRSEMNVSTLELGDSALYLCASSLVVGGAYEQYFGPGTRLTVT.

This clone appeared a few times. Relative to the germline gene, one junction end is altered; a read error may explain this. The chain has TRBV6-5 and TRBJ2-1, with a possible D match to TRBD2 (6 bases). The CDR3 covers 13 residues. Germline CDR1 and CDR2: MNHEY and SVGAGI. CDR3 sequence: CDSSYGGTNEQFF. The CDR3 DNA follows: TGTGACAGCAGTTACGGGGGTACAAATGAGCAGTTCTTC.

This clone was picked up a small number of times. The CDR3 loop is CASSFGTGSEQYF. CDR3 nucleotides: TGTGCCAGCAGTTTTGGGACAGGGTCCGAGCAGTACTTC. The rearrangement uses TRBV6-1 and TRBJ2-7, with TRBD1 matching 9 bases. Germline V gives CDR1 MNHNS, CDR2 SASEGT. Trimming removed 5 bases from V and 6 bases from J; junction bases left unmatched: 5. CDR3 size: 13 residues.

This clone was observed at least ten times. This chain joins TRBV9 and TRBJ2-3; 7 positions agree with TRBD2. The germline gives CDR1 SGDLS, CDR2 YYNGEE. The V and J ends lost 0 bases and 5 bases, in that order; junction bases with no gene match: 3. This CDR3 is 14 amino acids long. The CDR3 region has the DNA TGTGCCAGCAGCGTAGGCCCTAGCGGAGATACGCAGTATTTT. This gives the protein CASSVGPSGDTQYF.

This clone has only a few counts. The gene calls are TRBV12-3 or TRBV12-4 and TRBJ1-2, with D hard to call. The V gene lost 3 bases and the J gene lost 7 bases, with 12 bases spanning the gap. There are 13 residues in the CDR3. The CDR3 region has the DNA TGTGCCAGCAGTTTCGCTGGGATTTCTGGCTACACCTTC. As protein: CASSFAGISGYTF.

This chain connects TRBV20-1 to TRBJ2-1; the D gene is possibly TRBD2 (6 bases). Per the germline V gene, CDR1 is DFQATT and CDR2 is SNEGSKA (reference sequence). This CDR3 contains 16 residues. The V end lost 2 bases, the J end lost 5 bases, and 19 bases lay between the germline ends. The CDR3 reads CSARYSGRAWDNEQFF. In nucleotides, the CDR3 is TGCAGTGCTAGATATAGCGGTAGGGCCTGGGACAATGAGCAGTTCTTC.